The rows below give T cell receptor beta chains drawn from one sample of a study of Ad26.COV2.S vaccination and SARS-CoV-2 variants. TCRdb's table, derived via immunoSEQ multiplex PCR, lists solely in-frame clones and lacks some. The table has 360,000 or so clones, roughly 91% seen once. Specimen: peripheral blood, collected in a trial of Ad26.COV2.S vaccine versus placebo. The receptors stem from a person aged 18-60 years who received the Ad26.COV2.S COVID-19 vaccine or a placebo. Each CDR3 is given with its conserved first and last residue. Not all rows give a size; the values are once, few, many and, for expanded clones, a class.

CDR3: CASSELARGPYGYTF
V: TRBV6-1
size: .
J: TRBJ1-2

CDR3: CALGQGASRDDKQYF
V: TRBV7-2
size: .
J: TRBJ2-3

CDR3: CSVGVVGEGEKLFF
V: TRBV29-1
size: .
J: TRBJ1-4

CDR3: CASSQDRASAYNEQFF
V: TRBV4-2
size: .
J: TRBJ2-1

CDR3: CASSLRTGAVETQYF
V: TRBV27
size: .
J: TRBJ2-5

CDR3: CASSLGGGPETQYF
V: TRBV7-6
size: .
J: TRBJ2-5

CDR3: CASIPDRAAYEQYF
V: TRBV6-6
size: .
J: TRBJ2-7

CDR3: CASSFRQGGHGELFF
V: TRBV7-8
size: .
J: TRBJ2-2

CDR3: CAWRGPRLNTF
V: TRBV30
size: .
J: TRBJ1-2

CDR3: CASSDRRGGKLFF
V: TRBV2
size: .
J: TRBJ1-4

CDR3: CASSLVQENSPLHF
V: TRBV11-2
size: .
J: TRBJ1-6

CDR3: CATSRDGGNSPLHF
V: TRBV15
size: .
J: TRBJ1-6

CDR3: CASSQVTGELFF
V: TRBV3-1/TRBV3-2
size: .
J: TRBJ2-2

CDR3: CASSFTTYQETQYF
V: TRBV5-6
size: .
J: TRBJ2-5

CDR3: CASSLTTALRSYNEQFF
V: TRBV7-9
size: .
J: TRBJ2-1

CDR3: CASSERDTGELFF
V: TRBV6-4
size: .
J: TRBJ2-2

CDR3: CASSALRQVNQPQHF
V: TRBV6-4
size: .
J: TRBJ1-5

CDR3: CASSLLAGDTYEQYF
V: TRBV7-2
size: once
J: TRBJ2-7

CDR3: CASSERLGLGTEAFF
V: TRBV6-1
size: .
J: TRBJ1-1

CDR3: CASSLMVWDTYGYTF
V: TRBV7-2
size: .
J: TRBJ1-2

CDR3: CASSTRGPYEQYF
V: TRBV2
size: .
J: TRBJ2-7

CDR3: CASSQDGLKGYEQYF
V: TRBV4-2
size: .
J: TRBJ2-7

CDR3: CASSKAGPSYGYTF
V: TRBV21-1
size: .
J: TRBJ1-2

CDR3: CASSQDTGGSGNTIYF
V: TRBV4-2
size: few
J: TRBJ1-3

CDR3: CASSQWGADEAFF
V: TRBV4-1
size: .
J: TRBJ1-1

CDR3: CASSFVGRAGQQYF
V: TRBV11-1
size: few
J: TRBJ2-7

CDR3: CASSRADQETQYF
V: TRBV11-2
size: once
J: TRBJ2-5

CDR3: CASSVAVQGAGTGELFF
V: TRBV9
size: once
J: TRBJ2-2

CDR3: CASSSGGETQYF
V: TRBV6-5
size: .
J: TRBJ2-5

CDR3: CASSGGVSYEQYF
V: TRBV12-3/TRBV12-4
size: .
J: TRBJ2-7

CDR3: CASSSTGRSNQPQHF
V: TRBV18
size: .
J: TRBJ1-5

CDR3: CASSYRTASYNSPLHF
V: TRBV27
size: .
J: TRBJ1-6

CDR3: CAWTSGRSTDTQYF
V: TRBV30
size: .
J: TRBJ2-3

CDR3: CASSSRGSSSYNEQFF
V: TRBV7-3
size: .
J: TRBJ2-1

CDR3: CASSPIRTSGGSGSRGEQFF
V: TRBV19
size: .
J: TRBJ2-1

CDR3: CASTIRLNTEAFF
V: TRBV19
size: .
J: TRBJ1-1

CDR3: CASSLDRGGEKLFF
V: TRBV2
size: .
J: TRBJ1-4

CDR3: CASTRTGGTGSPLHF
V: TRBV7-2
size: .
J: TRBJ1-6

CDR3: CASSSPGTGGSYEQYF
V: TRBV27
size: .
J: TRBJ2-7

CDR3: CATVKLDRVNEAFF
V: TRBV7-2
size: .
J: TRBJ1-1